This T cell receptor (beta chain) was profiled in a study of shared clonotypes between healthy human individuals. This clone was seen a few times. Sequenced by immunoSEQ multiplex PCR; TCRdb stores in-frame clones only, minus some. In the table there are about a million clones, roughly 77% of which are singletons. Sample: memory CD4+ T cells from PBMCs. Noted subset: CD45RA-negative fraction. The receptor's source is a man aged 18 to 29 in good health. Some clones in this sample may be carry-over from other donors' samples.

The CDR3 bases are TGTGCCAGCAGCCAGGCAACAGATACGCAGTATTTT. It codes for CASSQATDTQYF. This chain joins TRBV7-6 and TRBJ2-3; D ambiguous. The CDR3 runs to 12 residues. Trimming removed 5 bases at V and 3 bases at J, with 6 bases between. Germline loops: CDR1 SGHVS, CDR2 FNYEAQ. Drawing the rest from reference TRBV7-6 and TRBJ2-3, the complete variable domain is GAGVSQSPRYKVTKRGQDVALRCDPISGHVSLYWYRQALGQGPEFLTYFNYEAQQDKSGLPNDRFSAERPEGSISTLTIQRTEQRDSAMYRCASSQATDTQYFGPGTRLTVL.